This T cell receptor (beta chain) was captured in a study of a mutant IDH1 vaccine in newly diagnosed glioma. About the study: Therapy received beforehand was radiotherapy, temozolomide, or both, with most patients given both.

The V end was cut by 8 bases, the J end by 4 bases, with 14 bases between. CDR1 and CDR2 (germline): SEHNR, FQNEAQ (reference sequence). The length of the CDR3 is 14 residues. With respect to this clone: Its target is not known.

The method was immunoSEQ multiplex PCR; TCRdb's version includes in-frame clones alone and lacks a portion of them. The sample consists of over 50,000 clones, 84% of them appearing once. Stated time point: week 23, last vaccination. The vaccine gave 300 ug of a 20-mer mutant IDH1 peptide subcutaneously per dose. The receptor was isolated from a man aged 18-30 years with glioma. This sample comprised PBMCs, obtained from a glioma patient whose treatment included an IDH1 peptide vaccine. The chain employs TRBV7-9 and TRBJ2-2; D tentatively fits TRBD1 or TRBD2 (5 bases each). The CDR3 reads CASGDLRGTGELFF. CDR3 in DNA: TGTGCCAGCGGTGACCTGAGGGGCACCGGGGAGCTGTTTTTT.